These 8 T cell receptor beta chains share one sample of origin, sequenced in a study of cytomegalovirus exposure and HLA in healthy donors. With 60 Vbeta and 13 Jbeta primers, the PCR was carried out. Produced via immunoSEQ multiplex PCR; TCRdb's table is partial and in-frame only. Seen here are 130,000 or so clones, roughly 82% observed once, and the top ten hold roughly 3%. Sequencing was carried out using PBMCs. The receptors were sampled from a woman between 18 and 29 years old in good health and CMV-seropositive.

Concerning this clone: At one end, the junction sequence differs from germline, possibly due to a read error. The CDR3 DNA reads as TGTGCCATCAGCCCTACCGACACCGGGGAGCTGTTTTTT. Amino acid sequence: CAISPTDTGELFF. The chain recombines TRBV13 with TRBJ2-2, with unresolved D. The germline CDR1 and CDR2 sequences are PRHDT and FYEKMQ (reference sequence). The CDR3 contains 13 residues.

The table lists this clone with a few counts. J is TRBJ2-5 and V is TRBV19; 7 positions agree with TRBD1. Germline CDR1 is LNHDA and CDR2 is SQIVND (reference sequence). This CDR3 has 13 amino acids. The V segment lost 11 bases and the J segment 4 bases; nucleotides outside the gene matches: 10. As DNA, the CDR3 is TGTGCCTCTCAAGGGGGCTTTCGAGAGACCCAGTACTTC. Its protein is CASQGGFRETQYF. Together with reference TRBV19 and TRBJ2-5, the CDR3 gives the full variable domain: DGGITQSPKYLFRKEGQNVTLSCEQNLNHDAMYWYRQDPGQGLRLIYYSQIVNDFQKGDIAEGYSVSREKKESFPLTVTSAQKNPTAFYLCASQGGFRETQYFGPGTRLLVL.

This rearrangement joins TRBV9 to TRBJ2-5, with 11 bases fitting TRBD2. V shed 3 bases and J 6 bases; nucleotides not matched to a gene: 7. Per germline, CDR1 SGDLS and CDR2 YYNGEE. CDR3 length: 15 amino acids. The CDR3 reads CASSGNSGGAKTQYF. The CDR3, as DNA: TGTGCCAGCAGCGGGAATAGCGGGGGGGCCAAGACCCAGTACTTC.

Comment on this clone: This sample also contains other DNA sequences that code for the same CDR3. The rearrangement links TRBV5-5 to TRBJ2-7; the D is unclear. V lost 5 bases, J lost 0 bases, and 3 bases lay in between. CDR1 is SGHKS, CDR2 YYEKEE, per germline (reference sequence). This CDR3 is 11 amino acids long. The CDR3 sequence: CASSSSYEQYF. The CDR3 coding sequence is TGTGCCAGCAGTAGCTCCTACGAGCAGTACTTC.

This rearrangement joins TRBV10-2 to TRBJ1-1, with D maybe TRBD1 (6 bases). CDR1 WSHSY and CDR2 SAAADI come from the germline V gene. Trimming cost V 7 bases and J 6 bases, with 15 bases left between them. The CDR3 totals 13 residues. Here the CDR3 DNA reads TGCGCCAGCAAGCTCACAGGGCGGGCTGAAGCTTTCTTT. Amino acids: CASKLTGRAEAFF.

The chain combines TRBV19 with TRBJ1-6; D might be TRBD1 (6 bases). Deletions cut 4 bases from V and 10 bases from J, with 17 bases between. Per germline, CDR1 LNHDA and CDR2 SQIVND (reference sequence). This CDR3 region has 15 residues. DNA for the CDR3: TGTGCCAGTAGTACCACAGGGCCCGTCGAGTCACCCCTCCACTTT. It translates to CASSTTGPVESPLHF.

The rearrangement uses TRBV5-4 and TRBJ1-1; 7 bases agree with TRBD1. This CDR3 is built from 13 residues. Germline V lookup: CDR1 SGHNT, CDR2 YYREEE (reference sequence). The V segment lost 3 bases and the J segment 4 bases; nucleotides outside the gene matches: 3. CDR3 DNA sequence: TGTGCCAGCAGCTCAACAGGGGCCACTGAAGCTTTCTTT. Translation: CASSSTGATEAFF.

This sequence joins TRBV15 and TRBJ2-2, with 9 bases lining up with TRBD2. The germline V gene encodes CDR1 LNHNV and CDR2 YYDKDF (reference sequence). The CDR3 has 16 amino acids. J was trimmed by 5 bases and V by 3 bases; bases with no gene match: 7. CDR3 region: CATSSVAGAATGELFF. The CDR3 nucleotides read TGTGCCACCAGCAGCGTAGCGGGGGCTGCGACCGGGGAGCTGTTTTTT.